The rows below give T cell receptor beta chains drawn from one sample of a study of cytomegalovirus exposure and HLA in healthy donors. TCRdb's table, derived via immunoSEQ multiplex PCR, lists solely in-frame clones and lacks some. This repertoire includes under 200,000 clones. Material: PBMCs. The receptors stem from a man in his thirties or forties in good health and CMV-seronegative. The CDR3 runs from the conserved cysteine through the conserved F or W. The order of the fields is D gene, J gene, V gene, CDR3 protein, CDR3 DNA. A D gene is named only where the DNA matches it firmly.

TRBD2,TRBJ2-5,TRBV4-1,CASSARLAGLQETQYF,TGCGCCAGCAGCGCCAGACTAGCGGGGCTTCAAGAGACCCAGTACTTC
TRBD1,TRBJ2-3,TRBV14,CASSHMDRVKDTQYF,TGTGCCAGCAGCCACATGGACAGGGTAAAAGATACGCAGTATTTT
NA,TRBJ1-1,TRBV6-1,CASSTVRGAEAFF,TGTGCCAGCAGTACAGTCCGGGGGGCTGAAGCTTTCTTT
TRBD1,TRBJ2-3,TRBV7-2,CASSIKTGRRTDTQYF,TGTGCCAGCAGCATCAAGACAGGGCGGCGCACAGATACGCAGTATTTT
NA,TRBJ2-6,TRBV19,CASSLQGPNVLTF,TGTGCCAGTAGTCTACAGGGACCCAACGTCCTGACTTTC
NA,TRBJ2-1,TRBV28,CASSLIWDTYNEQFF,TGTGCCAGCAGTTTAATTTGGGACACCTACAATGAGCAGTTCTTC
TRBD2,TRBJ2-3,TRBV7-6,CASSLASGRGGPEDTQYF,TGTGCCAGCAGCTTGGCCTCGGGGCGGGGGGGCCCCGAAGATACGCAGTATTTT
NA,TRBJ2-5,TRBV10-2,CASSERSVSEETQYF,TGCGCCAGCAGTGAGAGGTCGGTCAGCGAAGAGACCCAGTACTTC
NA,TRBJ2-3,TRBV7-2,CASNNWGGRKSDTQYF,TGTGCCAGCAACAACTGGGGGGGGCGTAAGTCAGATACGCAGTATTTT
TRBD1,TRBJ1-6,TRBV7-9,CASTDRGGSYNSPLHF,TGTGCCAGCACCGACAGGGGCGGCTCCTATAATTCACCCCTCCACTTT
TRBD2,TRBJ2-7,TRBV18,CASSPPGLADASEQYF,TGTGCCAGCTCACCACCGGGACTAGCGGATGCCTCCGAGCAGTACTTC
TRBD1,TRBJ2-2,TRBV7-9,CASSFRLTGTVNTGELFF,TGTGCCAGCAGCTTCAGATTAACCGGGACAGTAAACACCGGGGAGCTGTTTTTT
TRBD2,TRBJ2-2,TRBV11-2,CASSLLAGGPWDTGELFF,TGTGCCAGCAGCCTACTAGCGGGAGGGCCATGGGACACCGGGGAGCTGTTTTTT
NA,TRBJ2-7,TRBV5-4,CASSTRTAHEQYF,TGTGCCAGCAGCACCCGGACAGCACACGAGCAGTACTTC
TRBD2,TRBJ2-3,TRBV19,CASSTGTSGGDTQYF,TGTGCCAGTAGTACAGGGACTAGCGGGGGAGATACGCAGTATTTT
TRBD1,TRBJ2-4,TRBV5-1,CASSLADTQGAYKNIQYF,TGCGCCAGCAGCTTGGCCGACACACAGGGGGCTTACAAAAACATTCAGTACTTC
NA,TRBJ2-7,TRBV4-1,CASSQSDRFNEQYF,TGCGCCAGCAGCCAATCCGACAGGTTCAACGAGCAGTACTTC
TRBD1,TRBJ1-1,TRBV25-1,CASSEFGTGLLNTEAFF,TGTGCCAGCAGTGAATTCGGGACAGGGCTCCTGAACACTGAAGCTTTCTTT
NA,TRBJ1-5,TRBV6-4,CASSPQSNQPQHF,TGTGCCAGCAGTCCGCAGAGCAATCAGCCCCAGCATTTT
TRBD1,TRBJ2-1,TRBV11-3,CASSLRQGANEQFF,TGTGCCAGCAGCCTGCGACAGGGGGCGAATGAGCAGTTCTTC
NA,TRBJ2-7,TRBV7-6,CASSSRFGHRSYEQYF,TGTGCCAGCAGCTCACGTTTCGGACACCGTTCCTACGAGCAGTACTTC
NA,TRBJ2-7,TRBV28,CASTQADVYEQYF,TGTGCCAGCACGCAGGCCGACGTCTACGAGCAGTACTTC
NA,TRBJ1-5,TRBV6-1,CASSENTVSNQPQHF,TGTGCCAGCAGTGAAAATACAGTTAGCAATCAGCCCCAGCATTTT
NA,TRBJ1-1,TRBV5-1,CASSFGELNTEAFF,TGCGCCAGCAGCTTCGGTGAGTTGAACACTGAAGCTTTCTTT
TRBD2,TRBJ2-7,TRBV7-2,CASSFSSSGLYEQYF,TGTGCCAGCAGCTTTAGTTCTAGCGGGTTGTACGAGCAGTACTTC
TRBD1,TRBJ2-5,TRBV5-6,CASTKTGAGETQYF,TGTGCCAGCACCAAAACAGGGGCCGGGGAGACCCAGTACTTC
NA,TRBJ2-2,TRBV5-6,CASSLDGWNTGELFF,TGTGCCAGCAGCTTGGACGGGTGGAACACCGGGGAGCTGTTTTTT
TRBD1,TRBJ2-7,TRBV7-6,CASSSGTASYEQYF,TGTGCCAGCAGCTCCGGGACAGCCTCCTACGAGCAGTACTTC
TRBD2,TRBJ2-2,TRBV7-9,CASSFSGRGDTGELFF,TGTGCCAGCAGCTTTAGCGGGAGAGGCGACACCGGGGAGCTGTTTTTT
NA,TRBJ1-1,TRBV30,CAWTPGYVAFF,TGTGCCTGGACTCCAGGGTATGTAGCTTTCTTT
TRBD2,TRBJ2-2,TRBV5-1,CASSFSGEAGELFF,TGCGCCAGCAGCTTTAGCGGGGAGGCCGGGGAGCTGTTTTTT
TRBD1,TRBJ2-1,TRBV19,CASSWGQGNNEQFF,TGTGCCAGTAGTTGGGGACAGGGAAATAATGAGCAGTTCTTC
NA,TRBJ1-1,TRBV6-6,CASSYSGITNTEAFF,TGTGCCAGCAGTTATAGCGGGATAACGAACACTGAAGCTTTCTTT
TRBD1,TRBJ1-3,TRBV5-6,CASSRRQGVVAFGDTIYF,TGTGCCAGCAGCCGACGACAGGGGGTTGTAGCTTTCGGGGACACCATATATTTT
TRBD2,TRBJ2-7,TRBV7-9,CVSGRDHEQYF,TGTGTCAGTGGGAGGGACCACGAGCAGTACTTC
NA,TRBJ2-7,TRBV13,CASSLGRSGHEQYF,TGTGCCAGCAGCTTAGGCCGGAGTGGCCACGAGCAGTACTTC
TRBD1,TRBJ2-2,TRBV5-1,CASSRDRGNTGELFF,TGCGCCAGCAGCCGGGACAGGGGGAACACCGGGGAGCTGTTTTTT
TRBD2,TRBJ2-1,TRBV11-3,CASSLVGLLRGSYNEQFF,TGTGCCAGCAGCTTAGTGGGACTTTTGCGGGGGTCCTACAATGAGCAGTTCTTC
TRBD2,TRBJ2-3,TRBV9,CASSLTSGSRDTQYF,TGTGCCAGCAGCCTGACTAGCGGGAGTCGAGATACGCAGTATTTT
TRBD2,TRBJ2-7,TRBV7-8,CASNDAGGSYEQYF,TGTGCCAGCAATGACGCGGGGGGCTCCTACGAGCAGTACTTC
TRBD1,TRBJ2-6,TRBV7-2,CASSPRTGGPGANVLTF,TGTGCCAGCAGCCCGAGGACAGGGGGCCCTGGGGCCAACGTCCTGACTTTC
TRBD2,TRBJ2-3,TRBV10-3,CAISPAGDPYTQYF,TGTGCCATCAGTCCGGCGGGAGACCCTTATACGCAGTATTTT
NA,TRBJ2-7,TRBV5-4,CASSLMSRRSSYEQYF,TGTGCCAGCAGCTTGATGTCCAGGAGGAGCTCCTACGAGCAGTACTTC
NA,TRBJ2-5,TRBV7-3,CASSLIAGKQETQYF,TGTGCCAGCAGCTTAATAGCAGGGAAGCAAGAGACCCAGTACTTC
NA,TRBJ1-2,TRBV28,CASKRGTNPVGDGYTF,TGTGCCAGCAAACGGGGGACTAACCCCGTCGGCGATGGCTACACCTTC
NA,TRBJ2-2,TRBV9,CASSVGGETGELFF,TGTGCCAGCAGCGTAGGGGGGGAAACCGGGGAGCTGTTTTTT
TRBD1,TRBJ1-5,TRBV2,CASSNRQGDIAQPQHF,TGTGCCAGCAGTAATAGACAGGGGGATATTGCTCAGCCCCAGCATTTT
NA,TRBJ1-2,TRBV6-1,CASSAGDHYGYTF,TGTGCCAGCAGTGCAGGGGACCACTATGGCTACACCTTC
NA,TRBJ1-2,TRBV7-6,CASSLAAGFRDGYTF,TGTGCCAGCAGCTTAGCGGCAGGGTTTAGGGATGGCTACACCTTC
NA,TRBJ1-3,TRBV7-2,CASSLVTGTGNTIYF,TGTGCCAGCAGCTTGGTGACAGGCACTGGAAACACCATATATTTT
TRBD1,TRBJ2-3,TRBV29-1,CSVGKGQVVDTQYF,TGCAGCGTTGGAAAGGGACAGGTAGTAGATACGCAGTATTTT
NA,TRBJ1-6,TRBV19,CASSILGGVDSPLHF,TGTGCCAGTAGTATATTGGGAGGGGTGGATTCACCCCTCCACTTT
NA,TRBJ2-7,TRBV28,CASSRDPLRTAPSYEQYF,TGTGCCAGCAGCCGAGACCCCCTCCGGACAGCGCCGTCCTACGAGCAGTACTTC
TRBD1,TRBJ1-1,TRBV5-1,CASSLAGTGGTEAFF,TGCGCCAGCAGCTTGGCCGGGACAGGGGGCACTGAAGCTTTCTTT
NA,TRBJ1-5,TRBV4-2,CASSQGTASNQPQHF,TGTGCCAGCAGCCAAGGGACAGCCAGCAATCAGCCCCAGCATTTT
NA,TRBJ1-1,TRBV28,CASSLGAGPEAFF,TGTGCCAGCAGTTTAGGCGCAGGGCCTGAAGCTTTCTTT
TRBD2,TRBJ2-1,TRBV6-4,CASSARAGGPHEQFF,TGTGCCAGCAGTGCGCGAGCGGGAGGGCCCCATGAGCAGTTCTTC
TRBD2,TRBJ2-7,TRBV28,CASSSRTSRSYEQYF,TGTGCCAGCAGTTCAAGGACTAGCAGATCCTACGAGCAGTACTTC